This paragraph covers one TCR beta chain sequence. Its antigen is not identified. This specimen belongs to a study of blood T cells in healthy people across ages. Combining a sample-barcoded 5' primer with a J-beta primer mix, a second PCR ran for roughly 6 to 12 cycles. Each cDNA was tagged by a template-switch adaptor containing 12 random nucleotides. Paired-end reads containing CDR3 totaled no fewer than 2.5 million for each sample. TCRdb re-called the 5' RACE reads with MiXCR, one entry per CDR3 protein. Here the sample spans fewer than 700,000 distinct CDR3 sequences, roughly 43% being singletons. Findings and caveats of the study: A greater number of naive CD4+ cells and higher diversity distinguished long-lived donors from aged donors.

The sequenced sample was blood. The clonotype comes from an elderly man in good health.

The DNA of the CDR3 is TGCAGCGTTGGAGGGACAGGGTTGAATGAGCAGTACTTC. It codes for CSVGGTGLNEQYF. This rearrangement joins TRBV29-1 to TRBJ2-5, with 9 nucleotides matching TRBD1. Germline-derived CDR1 and CDR2 are SQVTM and ANQGSEA. V gave up 4 bases and J gave up 11 bases; unmatched junction bases: 11. The CDR3 spans 13 residues.